The 14 T cell receptor beta chains reported below all come from one sample, sequenced in a study of T-cell memory formation after mild COVID-19. In TCRdb, the 5' RACE reads were re-called with MiXCR into one record per CDR3 protein. The sample holds some 290,000 distinct CDR3 sequences; about 16% are singletons and the top ten take roughly a fifth. Specimen: PBMCs or a T cell subset sorted from them (not recorded which). The source is a man between 18 and 35 years old who had mild COVID-19 (a few samples of this study predate the infection). Cell type and time point are not known.

The chain combines TRBV7-2 with TRBJ2-1; D is ambiguous. Looked up from germline, CDR1 is SGHTA and CDR2 is FQGNSA. The CDR3 covers 15 residues. The V gene lost 1 base and the J gene lost 7 bases, with 14 bases spanning the gap. CDR3 protein: CASSLGRYERNEQFF. The CDR3 nucleotides are TGTGCCAGCAGCTTAGGCAGGTACGAGAGGAATGAGCAGTTCTTC.

This chain uses TRBV3-1 with TRBJ1-6; D not resolved. V lost 4 bases and J 7 bases, leaving 11 bases between the germline ends. CDR3 size: 14 residues. Germline values: CDR1 LGHDT, CDR2 YNNKEL (reference sequence). This CDR3 reads CASSPNPGNSPLHF. In nucleotides, the CDR3 is TGTGCCAGCAGCCCGAACCCGGGCAATTCACCCCTCCACTTT.

Here the CDR3 reads CSAGTVQETQYF. The DNA of the CDR3 is TGCAGTGCTGGGACGGTACAAGAGACCCAGTACTTC. The chain links TRBV20-1 to TRBJ2-5, with D perhaps TRBD1 or TRBD2 (5 bases each). The length of the CDR3 is 12 residues. The V end lost 5 bases, the J end lost 2 bases, and 9 bases lay between the germline ends. CDR1 and CDR2 (germline): DFQATT, SNEGSKA (reference sequence).

A few counts support this clonotype. The CDR3 reads CASSYVGETQYF. The CDR3 DNA reads as TGTGCCAGCAGTTACGTTGGGGAGACCCAGTACTTC. The chain employs TRBV6-2 or TRBV6-3 and TRBJ2-5; D not certain. Germline V lookup: CDR1 MNHEY, CDR2 SVGEGT. V dropped 2 bases and J dropped 5 bases, with 6 bases sitting between them. CDR3 length: 12 residues.

V is TRBV6-6 and J is TRBJ2-7; no firm D call. Germline V gene lookup returns CDR1 MNHNY and CDR2 SVGAGI (reference sequence). The CDR3 spans 12 residues. Trimming removed 0 bases at V and 6 bases at J, with 6 bases between. CDR3 DNA: TGTGCCAGCAGTTACTCGGCTGGCGAGCAGTACGTC. Protein: CASSYSAGEQYV.

This clonotype was counted between two and nine times. The CDR3 protein is CASSSRRNNEQFF. The CDR3 region has the DNA TGTGCCAGCAGCTCGCGTCGGAACAATGAGCAGTTCTTC. The chain links TRBV7-3 to TRBJ2-1; no definite D call. Germline values: CDR1 SGHTA, CDR2 FQGTGA. V was trimmed by 4 bases and J by 5 bases, leaving 9 bases between them. This CDR3 contains 13 residues.

There are a few counts of this clonotype. The rearrangement joins TRBV7-6 to TRBJ1-6, with unresolved D. There are 15 residues in the CDR3. Germline V lookup: CDR1 SGHVS, CDR2 FNYEAQ. V gave up 1 base and J gave up 10 bases, with 14 bases separating them. CDR3 nucleotides: TGTGCCAGCAGCTTAGTGCGGGGAAGAGGATCACCCCTCCACTTT. Translation: CASSLVRGRGSPLHF.

The CDR3 here is CASSETWGANYGYTF. The CDR3 nucleotides read TGTGCCAGCAGTGAAACATGGGGGGCTAACTATGGCTACACCTTC. J is TRBJ1-2 and V is TRBV2; weak D call: TRBD1 (5 bases). This CDR3 is built from 15 residues. Germline-derived CDR1 and CDR2 are SNHLY and FYNNEI. V shed 2 bases and J shed 0 bases, with 10 bases lying between them.

V gene TRBV18 combines with J gene TRBJ2-5; maybe TRBD1 (5 bases). The CDR3 length is 15 residues. Germline loops: CDR1 KGHSH, CDR2 LQKENI. Trimming stripped 3 bases from V and 2 bases from J, with 13 bases between. This CDR3 is CASSPFWAGQETQYF. The DNA of the CDR3 is TGTGCCAGCTCACCGTTTTGGGCAGGGCAAGAGACCCAGTACTTC.

This clonotype has at least ten counts. The genes are TRBV7-2 and TRBJ2-5; D uncertain. Germline-derived CDR1 and CDR2 are SGHTA and FQGNSA. The CDR3 contains 13 residues. The V gene lost 3 bases and the J gene lost 5 bases, with 10 bases spanning the gap. The CDR3 bases are TGTGCCAGCAGCTTTCGGCAAAGGGAGACCCAGTACTTC. Amino acids: CASSFRQRETQYF.

V usage is TRBV5-1 and J usage is TRBJ2-5; 9 nucleotides align to TRBD1. J gave up 5 bases and V 4 bases, and 12 bases lay outside the gene matches. The germline CDR1 and CDR2 sequences are SGHRS and YFSETQ. The CDR3 runs to 16 residues. The CDR3 sequence: CASSATQGARDETQYF. Here the CDR3 DNA reads TGCGCCAGCAGCGCCACACAGGGGGCAAGGGATGAGACCCAGTACTTC.

The genes are TRBV12-3 or TRBV12-4 and TRBJ1-1, with D possibly TRBD1 on 5 matching bases. The germline V and J ends were trimmed by 3 bases and 0 bases, with 14 bases remaining between them. This CDR3 has 16 residues. CDR3 bases: TGTGCCAGCAGTTTTACCAGGGAAATGGTGAACACTGAAGCTTTCTTT. The encoded protein is CASSFTREMVNTEAFF.

This rearrangement joins TRBV6-2 or TRBV6-3 to TRBJ1-1, with no clear D. Trimming stripped 4 bases from V and 4 bases from J, with 13 bases between. This CDR3 has 14 residues. Germline V gene data show CDR1 as MNHEY and CDR2 as SVGEGT. CDR3 DNA sequence: TGTGCCAGCAGTTTTGACGGAGTAGGCACTGAAGCTTTCTTT. Its translation is CASSFDGVGTEAFF.

This clonotype has a count of ten or more. This chain joins TRBV5-1 and TRBJ2-7, with 8 bases fitting TRBD1. Per the germline V gene, CDR1 is SGHRS and CDR2 is YFSETQ. The CDR3 is 14 amino acids. The J segment lost 6 bases and the V segment lost 3 bases, leaving 8 bases of the junction unmatched. CDR3 residues: CASSSGQGRPEQYF. CDR3 in DNA: TGCGCCAGCAGCTCCGGACAGGGCCGACCCGAGCAGTACTTC.